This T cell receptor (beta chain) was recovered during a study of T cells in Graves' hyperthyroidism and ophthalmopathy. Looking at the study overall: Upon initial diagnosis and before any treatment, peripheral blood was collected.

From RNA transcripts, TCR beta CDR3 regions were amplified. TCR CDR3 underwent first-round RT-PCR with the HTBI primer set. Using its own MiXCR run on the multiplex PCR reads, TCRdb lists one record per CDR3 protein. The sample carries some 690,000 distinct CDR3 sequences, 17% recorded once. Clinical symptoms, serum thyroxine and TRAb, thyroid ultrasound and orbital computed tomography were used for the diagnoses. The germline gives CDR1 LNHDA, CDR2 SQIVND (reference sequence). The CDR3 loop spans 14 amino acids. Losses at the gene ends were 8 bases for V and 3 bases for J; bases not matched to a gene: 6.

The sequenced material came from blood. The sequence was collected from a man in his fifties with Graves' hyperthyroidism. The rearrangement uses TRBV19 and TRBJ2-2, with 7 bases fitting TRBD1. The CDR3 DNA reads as TGTGCCAGTGCCGGGACAGATTACACCGGGGAGCTGTTTTTT. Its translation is CASAGTDYTGELFF.